A selection of T cell receptor beta chains follows, all from one sample in a study of T-cell reconstitution after alpha-beta-depleted transplantation in children. TCRdb reprocessed the PCR reads via MiXCR and lists one record per CDR3 protein. Here the sample spans about 300,000 distinct CDR3 sequences, roughly 7.8% being singletons. The sample in question was peripheral blood, obtained 360 days after TCRalphabeta/CD19-depleted stem cell transplant. These receptors were taken from a female patient younger than 10 who had a stem cell transplant for Fanconi anemia, so the T cells may come from the graft donor. Both conserved end residues are part of each CDR3. Fields, in order: J gene, clone size, V gene, D gene, CDR3 protein, CDR3 DNA. The D gene is left open where the match is weak. Expanded clones get a size class; other rows say once, few or many, or leave the size out.

>TRBJ2-1|.|TRBV15|.
CATSIPRGGEQFF
TGTGCCACCAGCATTCCCAGGGGGGGTGAGCAGTTCTTC
>TRBJ1-1|many|TRBV12-3/TRBV12-4|.
CASSFPQGLRSTEAFF
TGTGCCAGCAGTTTTCCGCAGGGATTACGGAGTACTGAAGCTTTCTTT
>TRBJ1-5|many|TRBV10-3|.
CAIFPGDSLNYQPQHF
TGTGCCATCTTCCCAGGAGACAGCTTAAACTATCAGCCCCAGCATTTT
>TRBJ2-7|many|TRBV6-5|.
CASSYSVQGTYEQYF
TGTGCCAGCAGTTACTCTGTTCAGGGAACCTACGAGCAGTACTTC
>TRBJ1-5|many|TRBV20-1|TRBD1
CSADRGSNQPQHF
TGCAGTGCGGACAGGGGGAGCAATCAGCCCCAGCATTTT
>TRBJ2-7|.|TRBV3-1|TRBD2
CASSNSGRADEQYF
TGTGCCAGCAGCAATAGCGGGAGGGCCGACGAGCAGTACTTC
>TRBJ2-6|few|TRBV11-2|.
CASSSWTEKSSGANVLTF
TGTGCCAGCAGCTCCTGGACGGAGAAGAGCTCTGGGGCCAACGTCCTGACTTTC
>TRBJ1-1|many|TRBV3-1|.
CASSQDDRGHPNF
TGTGCCAGCAGCCAAGATGATCGGGGGCACCCCAACTTT
>TRBJ2-5|many|TRBV5-1|.
CASSSTGIGETQYF
TGCGCCAGCAGCTCGACCGGGATAGGGGAGACCCAGTACTTC
>TRBJ1-2|many|TRBV29-1|.
CSVDTGFYGYTF
TGCAGCGTGGACACAGGGTTCTATGGCTACACCTTC
>TRBJ2-5|.|TRBV6-5|.
CASSYIEGETQYF
TGTGCCAGCAGTTACATAGAGGGAGAGACCCAGTACTTC
>TRBJ1-4|.|TRBV6-5|.
CASSYRRAFGEKLFF
TGTGCCAGCAGTTACAGACGGGCCTTTGGTGAAAAACTGTTTTTT
>TRBJ1-2|once|TRBV14|.
CASSQEQGPNYGYTF
TGTGCCAGCAGCCAAGAACAGGGCCCTAACTATGGCTACACCTTC
>TRBJ2-3|many|TRBV9|.
CASSVELASTDTQYF
TGTGCCAGCAGCGTAGAACTAGCTAGCACAGATACGCAGTATTTT
>TRBJ2-5|many|TRBV28|TRBD1
CASSLTTGFLQTQYF
TGTGCCAGCAGTTTAACGACAGGGTTCCTACAGACCCAGTACTTC
>TRBJ2-7|many|TRBV4-2|.
CASSRPGARDEQYF
TGTGCCAGCAGCCGCCCGGGGGCAAGGGACGAGCAGTACTTC
>TRBJ2-3|many|TRBV5-1|.
CASSLTGRTDTQYF
TGCGCCAGCAGCTTGACAGGGCGCACAGATACGCAGTATTTT
>TRBJ2-1|many|TRBV9|.
CASSVGPSSYNEQFF
TGTGCCAGCAGCGTAGGGCCAAGCTCCTACAATGAGCAGTTCTTC
>TRBJ2-3|many|TRBV12-3/TRBV12-4|.
CASSPSLDPYTDTQYF
TGTGCCAGCAGTCCCTCACTAGACCCTTACACAGATACGCAGTATTTT
>TRBJ2-7|.|TRBV25-1|TRBD2
CASSRSGTHLSKQYF
TGTGCCAGCAGCCGTAGCGGGACACATCTATCTAAGCAGTACTTC
>TRBJ1-2|few|TRBV28|TRBD1
CASTQPPGQSGGYTF
TGTGCCAGCACCCAACCTCCGGGACAGAGTGGCGGCTACACCTTC
>TRBJ2-7|many|TRBV4-1|.
CASSQDSSAPYEQYF
TGCGCCAGCAGCCAAGATTCTAGCGCCCCCTACGAGCAGTACTTC
>TRBJ2-7|.|TRBV28|.
CASSWGLYEQYF
TGTGCCAGCAGTTGGGGACTCTACGAGCAGTACTTC
>TRBJ2-7|many|TRBV20-1|.
CSADKEIYEQYF
TGCAGTGCTGACAAGGAGATCTACGAGCAGTACTTC
>TRBJ1-4|.|TRBV12-3/TRBV12-4|TRBD1
CASSLAHTGAGGTNEKLFF
TGTGCCAGCAGTTTAGCGCATACAGGGGCAGGGGGAACCAATGAAAAACTGTTTTTT
>TRBJ1-1|.|TRBV5-5|.
CASSLGVLQNTEAFF
TGTGCCAGCAGCTTGGGTGTCCTCCAGAACACTGAAGCTTTCTTT
>TRBJ2-2|.|TRBV3-1|.
CASSQGVGSGELFF
TGTGCCAGCAGCCAAGGCGTCGGGTCCGGGGAGCTGTTTTTT
>TRBJ2-1|many|TRBV12-3/TRBV12-4|TRBD2
CASRPSGRGNEQFF
TGTGCCAGCAGACCCAGCGGGAGGGGCAATGAGCAGTTCTTC
>TRBJ2-7|few|TRBV20-1|.
CSASDFQSYEQYF
TGCAGTGCTAGTGACTTCCAATCCTACGAGCAGTACTTC
>TRBJ2-4|.|TRBV28|TRBD2
CASSAMGGVAKNIQYF
TGTGCCAGCAGTGCTATGGGGGGGGTAGCCAAAAACATTCAGTACTTC
>TRBJ2-7|many|TRBV6-2/TRBV6-3|TRBD1
CASRGLGQVLYEQYF
TGTGCCAGCAGAGGGCTTGGACAGGTACTTTACGAGCAGTACTTC
>TRBJ2-7|many|TRBV5-1|.
CASSLQETYEQYF
TGCGCCAGCAGCTTGCAGGAGACCTACGAGCAGTACTTC
>TRBJ1-1|many|TRBV11-2|TRBD1
CASSPYRGVSTEAFF
TGTGCCAGCAGCCCCTACAGGGGAGTAAGCACTGAAGCTTTCTTT
>TRBJ1-4|many|TRBV7-9|.
CASSLTRGYATNEKLFF
TGTGCCAGCAGCTTAACTCGCGGATATGCAACTAATGAAAAACTGTTTTTT
>TRBJ2-1|many|TRBV29-1|TRBD2
CSYSNSGGDAYYNEQFF
TGCAGTTACTCTAATAGCGGGGGGGACGCATACTACAATGAGCAGTTCTTC
>TRBJ2-1|few|TRBV18|TRBD2
CASSPLAGGSNEQFF
TGTGCCAGCTCACCTCTAGCGGGGGGGTCAAATGAGCAGTTCTTC
>TRBJ2-5|many|TRBV7-2|.
CASSSWVGETQYF
TGTGCCAGCAGCTCATGGGTCGGGGAGACCCAGTACTTC
>TRBJ2-5|.|TRBV7-2|TRBD2
CASSLKGSGGAGETQYF
TGTGCCAGCAGCTTAAAAGGCAGCGGGGGGGCGGGAGAGACCCAGTACTTC
>TRBJ2-7|few|TRBV7-7|.
CASSLGYSQGSSYEQYF
TGTGCCAGCAGCTTGGGATATTCGCAGGGGAGCTCCTACGAGCAGTACTTC
>TRBJ2-1|many|TRBV3-1|TRBD2
CASSPGLGPSYNEQFF
TGTGCCAGCAGCCCGGGACTAGGGCCCTCCTACAATGAGCAGTTCTTC
>TRBJ2-3|many|TRBV7-8|TRBD1
CASSPMDRAAQYF
TGTGCCAGCAGCCCTATGGACAGGGCTGCGCAGTATTTT
>TRBJ1-2|many|TRBV12-3/TRBV12-4|.
CASSLDRAAGYTF
TGTGCCAGCAGTTTAGACAGGGCGGCTGGCTACACCTTC
>TRBJ2-5|many|TRBV6-1|.
CASSAVKRETQYF
TGTGCCAGCAGTGCCGTGAAACGAGAGACCCAGTACTTC